The sample holds one count of the clone carrying this T cell receptor (beta chain). Profiled with immunoSEQ multiplex PCR; TCRdb holds only in-frame clones, not every one. Of about 190,000 clones listed, 70% to 80% are singletons. The data belong to a study of blood T cell repertoires in COVID-19. Germline V gene data show CDR1 as LGHNA and CDR2 as YNFKEQ. The CDR3 contains 16 residues. Deletions cut 0 bases from V and 1 base from J, with 12 bases between. This TCR was sampled from a man aged 50-60 years who had recovered from COVID-19. The sequenced sample was peripheral blood. The chain is built from TRBV4-2 and TRBJ1-1; D gene ambiguous. CDR3 sequence: CASSQDPVTKNTEAFF. The CDR3 DNA is TGTGCCAGCAGCCAAGATCCGGTGACAAAGAACACTGAAGCTTTCTTT.